This entry is about one T cell receptor beta chain. Only in-frame clones appear in the TCRdb table, and some are missing; sequencing was by immunoSEQ multiplex PCR. The data show approximately 200,000 clones, less than 85% seen once. This record comes from a study of blood T cell repertoires in COVID-19. The clonotype comes from a woman aged 25 to 39 who had recovered from COVID-19. The material sequenced was PBMCs or T cells enriched from blood (not recorded which).

CDR3 in DNA: TGTGCCAGCAGCGTGGGACTAGCGGGATACCTTTACACAGATACGCAGTATTTT. Protein: CASSVGLAGYLYTDTQYF. The chain employs TRBV5-4 and TRBJ2-3, with TRBD2 matching 13 bases. CDR3 length: 18 residues. V gave up 4 bases and J gave up 2 bases; unmatched junction bases: 10. Per germline, CDR1 SGHNT and CDR2 YYREEE (reference sequence).